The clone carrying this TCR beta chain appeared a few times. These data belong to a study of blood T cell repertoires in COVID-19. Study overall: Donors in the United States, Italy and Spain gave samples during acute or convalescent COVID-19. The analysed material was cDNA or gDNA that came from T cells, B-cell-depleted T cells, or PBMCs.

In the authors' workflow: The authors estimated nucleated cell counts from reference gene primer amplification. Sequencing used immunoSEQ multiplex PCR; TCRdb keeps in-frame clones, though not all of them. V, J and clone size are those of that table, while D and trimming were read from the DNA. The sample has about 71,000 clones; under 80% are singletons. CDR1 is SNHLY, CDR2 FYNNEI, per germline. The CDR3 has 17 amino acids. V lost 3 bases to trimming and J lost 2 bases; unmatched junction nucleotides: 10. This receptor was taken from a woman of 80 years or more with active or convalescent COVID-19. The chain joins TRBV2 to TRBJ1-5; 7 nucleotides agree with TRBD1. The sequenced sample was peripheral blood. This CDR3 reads CASSETPTGFGNQPQHF. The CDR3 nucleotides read TGTGCCAGCAGTGAGACCCCGACAGGGTTTGGCAATCAGCCCCAGCATTTT.